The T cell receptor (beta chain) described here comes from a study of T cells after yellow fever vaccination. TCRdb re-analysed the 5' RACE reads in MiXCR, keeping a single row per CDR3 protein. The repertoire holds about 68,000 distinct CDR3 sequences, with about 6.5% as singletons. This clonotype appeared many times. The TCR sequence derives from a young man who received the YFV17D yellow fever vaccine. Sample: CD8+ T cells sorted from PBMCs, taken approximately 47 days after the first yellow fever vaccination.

CDR3 protein: CASSTISGGNSPLHF. CDR3 nucleotide sequence: TGTGCCAGTAGTACTATCTCAGGGGGGAATTCACCCCTCCACTTT. The rearrangement uses TRBV19 and TRBJ1-6; 7 bases fit TRBD1. This CDR3 is 15 amino acids long. In germline, CDR1 is LNHDA, CDR2 SQIVND (reference sequence). Trimming removed 4 bases from V and 7 bases from J; junction bases left unmatched: 7. Looking up the rest from reference TRBV19 and TRBJ1-6 gives the full variable domain: DGGITQSPKYLFRKEGQNVTLSCEQNLNHDAMYWYRQDPGQGLRLIYYSQIVNDFQKGDIAEGYSVSREKKESFPLTVTSAQKNPTAFYLCASSTISGGNSPLHFGNGTRLTVT.